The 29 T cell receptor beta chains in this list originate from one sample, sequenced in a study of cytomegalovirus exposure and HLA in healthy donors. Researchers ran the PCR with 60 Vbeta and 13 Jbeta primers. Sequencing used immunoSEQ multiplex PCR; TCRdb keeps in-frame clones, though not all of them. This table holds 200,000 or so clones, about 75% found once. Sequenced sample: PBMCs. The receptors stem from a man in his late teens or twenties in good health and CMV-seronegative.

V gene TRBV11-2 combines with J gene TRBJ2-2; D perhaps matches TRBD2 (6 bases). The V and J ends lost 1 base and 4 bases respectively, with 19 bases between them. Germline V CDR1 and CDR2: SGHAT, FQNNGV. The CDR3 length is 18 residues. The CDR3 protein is CASSLGARAGLGTGELFF. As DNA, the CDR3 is TGTGCCAGCAGCTTAGGGGCCAGGGCGGGGTTGGGCACCGGGGAGCTGTTTTTT.

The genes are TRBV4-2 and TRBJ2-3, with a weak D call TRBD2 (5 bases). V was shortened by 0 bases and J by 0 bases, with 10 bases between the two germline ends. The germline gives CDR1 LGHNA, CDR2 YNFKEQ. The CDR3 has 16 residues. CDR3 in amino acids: CASSQERATSTDTQYF. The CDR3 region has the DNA TGTGCCAGCAGCCAAGAGAGGGCTACTAGCACAGATACGCAGTATTTT.

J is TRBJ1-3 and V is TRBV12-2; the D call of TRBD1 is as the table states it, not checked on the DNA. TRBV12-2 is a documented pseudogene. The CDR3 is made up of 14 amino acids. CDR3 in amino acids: CASRLTVSGNTIYF. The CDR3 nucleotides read TGTGCAAGTCGCTTGACAGTCTCTGGAAACACCATATATTTT.

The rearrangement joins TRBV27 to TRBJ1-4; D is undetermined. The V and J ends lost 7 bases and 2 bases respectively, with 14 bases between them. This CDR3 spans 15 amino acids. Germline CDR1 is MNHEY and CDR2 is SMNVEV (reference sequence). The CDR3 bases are TGTGCCAGCATATTCCGGAGAATTACTAATGAAAAACTGTTTTTT. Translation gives CASIFRRITNEKLFF.

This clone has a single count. Here the CDR3 reads CASSQDVPGDTQYF. Written as DNA, the CDR3 is TGTGCCAGCAGCCAAGATGTTCCGGGAGATACGCAGTATTTT. V usage is TRBV4-2 and J usage is TRBJ2-3; D not certain. Germline V gives CDR1 LGHNA, CDR2 YNFKEQ. This CDR3 contains 14 residues. V dropped 0 bases and J dropped 5 bases, with 9 bases sitting between them.

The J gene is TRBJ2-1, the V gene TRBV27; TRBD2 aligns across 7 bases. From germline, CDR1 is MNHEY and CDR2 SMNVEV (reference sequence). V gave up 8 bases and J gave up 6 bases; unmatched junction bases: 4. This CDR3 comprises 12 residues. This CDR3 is CASGLAANEQFF. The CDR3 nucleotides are TGTGCCAGCGGGCTAGCGGCCAATGAGCAGTTCTTC.

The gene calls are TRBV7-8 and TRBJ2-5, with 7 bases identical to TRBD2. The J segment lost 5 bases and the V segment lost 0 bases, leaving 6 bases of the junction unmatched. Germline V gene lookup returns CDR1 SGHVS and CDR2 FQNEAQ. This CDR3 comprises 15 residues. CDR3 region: CASSLAGTTAETQYF. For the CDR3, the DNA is TGTGCCAGCAGCTTAGCGGGGACTACTGCTGAGACCCAGTACTTC.

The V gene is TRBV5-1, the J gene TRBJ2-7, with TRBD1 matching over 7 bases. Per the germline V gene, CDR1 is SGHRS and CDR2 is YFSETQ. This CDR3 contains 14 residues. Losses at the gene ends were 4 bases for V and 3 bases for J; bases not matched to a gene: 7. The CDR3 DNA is TGCGCCAGCAGCCTGGGGACAGATATCTACGAGCAGTACTTC. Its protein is CASSLGTDIYEQYF.

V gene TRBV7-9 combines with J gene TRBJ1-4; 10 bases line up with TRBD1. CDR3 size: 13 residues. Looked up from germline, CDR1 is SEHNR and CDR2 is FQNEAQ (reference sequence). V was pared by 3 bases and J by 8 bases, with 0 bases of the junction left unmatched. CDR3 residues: CASSLTGGEKLFF. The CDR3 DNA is TGTGCCAGCAGCTTGACAGGGGGCGAAAAACTGTTTTTT.

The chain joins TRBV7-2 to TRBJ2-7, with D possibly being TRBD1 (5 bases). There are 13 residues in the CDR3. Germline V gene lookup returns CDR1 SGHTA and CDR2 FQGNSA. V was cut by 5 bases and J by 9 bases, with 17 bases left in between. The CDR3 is CASSKRGWVVQYF. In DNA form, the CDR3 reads TGTGCCAGCAGCAAAAGGGGTTGGGTAGTGCAGTACTTC.

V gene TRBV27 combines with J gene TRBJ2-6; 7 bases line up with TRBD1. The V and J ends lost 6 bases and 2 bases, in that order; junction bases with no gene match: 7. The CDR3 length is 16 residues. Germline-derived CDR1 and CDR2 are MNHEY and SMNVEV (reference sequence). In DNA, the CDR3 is TGTGCCAGCAGAAAGCTACAGGGGACTGGGGCCAACGTCCTGACTTTC. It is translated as CASRKLQGTGANVLTF.

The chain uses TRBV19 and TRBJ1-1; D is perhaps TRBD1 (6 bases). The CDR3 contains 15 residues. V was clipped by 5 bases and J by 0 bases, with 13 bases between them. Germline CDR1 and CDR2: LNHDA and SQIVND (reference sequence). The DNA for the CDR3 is TGTGCCAGTAGTGCGGTACAGGGATTGAACACTGAAGCTTTCTTT. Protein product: CASSAVQGLNTEAFF.

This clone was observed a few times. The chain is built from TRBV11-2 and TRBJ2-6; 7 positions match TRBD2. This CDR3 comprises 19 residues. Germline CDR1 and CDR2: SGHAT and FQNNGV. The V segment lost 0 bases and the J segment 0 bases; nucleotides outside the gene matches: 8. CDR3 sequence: CASSLEPSGGVSGANVLTF. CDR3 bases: TGTGCCAGCAGCTTAGAACCTAGCGGAGGCGTCTCTGGGGCCAACGTCCTGACTTTC.

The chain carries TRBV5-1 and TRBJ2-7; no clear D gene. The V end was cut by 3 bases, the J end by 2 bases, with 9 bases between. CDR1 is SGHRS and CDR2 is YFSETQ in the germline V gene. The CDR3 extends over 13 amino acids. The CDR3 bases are TGCGCCAGCAGCTCGACTTTAACCTACGAGCAGTACTTC. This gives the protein CASSSTLTYEQYF.

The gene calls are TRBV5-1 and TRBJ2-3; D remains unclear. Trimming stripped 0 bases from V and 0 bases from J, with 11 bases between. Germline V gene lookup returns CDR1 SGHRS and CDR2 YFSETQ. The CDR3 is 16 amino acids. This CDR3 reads CASSLARGFSTDTQYF. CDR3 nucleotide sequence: TGCGCCAGCAGCTTGGCTAGAGGTTTTAGCACAGATACGCAGTATTTT.

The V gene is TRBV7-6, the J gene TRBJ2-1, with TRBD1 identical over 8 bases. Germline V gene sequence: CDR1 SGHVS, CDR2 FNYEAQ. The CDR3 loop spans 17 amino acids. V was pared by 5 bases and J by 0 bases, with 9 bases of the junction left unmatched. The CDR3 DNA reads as TGTGCCAGCAGCGCCATGACCGGGACAGGCTCCTACAATGAGCAGTTCTTC. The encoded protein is CASSAMTGTGSYNEQFF.

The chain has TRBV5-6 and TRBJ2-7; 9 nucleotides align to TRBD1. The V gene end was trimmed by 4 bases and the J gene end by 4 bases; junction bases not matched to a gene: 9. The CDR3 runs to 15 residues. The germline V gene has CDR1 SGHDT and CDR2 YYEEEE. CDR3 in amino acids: CASSVWDRVLYEQYF. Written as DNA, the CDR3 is TGTGCCAGCAGCGTATGGGACAGGGTGCTATACGAGCAGTACTTC.

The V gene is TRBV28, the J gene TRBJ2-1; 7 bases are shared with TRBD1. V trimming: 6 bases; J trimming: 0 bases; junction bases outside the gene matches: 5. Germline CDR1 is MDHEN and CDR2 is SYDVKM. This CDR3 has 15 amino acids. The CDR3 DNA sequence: TGTGCCAGCAGAACCGGGACAGCCTCCTACAATGAGCAGTTCTTC. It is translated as CASRTGTASYNEQFF.

The CDR3 DNA sequence: TGTGCCAGCAGTTTCCCCGGGGGGCCGACTAATGAAAAACTGTTTTTT. Translated: CASSFPGGPTNEKLFF. The V and J genes are TRBV6-6 and TRBJ1-4; perhaps TRBD1 as D (6 bases). Looked up from germline, CDR1 is MNHNY and CDR2 is SVGAGI (reference sequence). CDR3 length equals 16 residues. V was trimmed by 4 bases and J by 2 bases, leaving 14 bases between them.

CDR3 bases: TGCGCCAGCAGCCTCGAGCGGGGGGGCGACGAGCAGTACTTC. As protein: CASSLERGGDEQYF. This chain uses TRBV5-1 with TRBJ2-7; 10 bases are shared with TRBD2. Germline assignment: CDR1 SGHRS and CDR2 YFSETQ. CDR3 length: 14 amino acids. Trimming took 4 bases from V and 5 from J; bases not matched to a gene: 6. Full variable domain (outside the CDR3, taken from reference TRBV5-1 and TRBJ2-7): KAGVTQTPRYLIKTRGQQVTLSCSPISGHRSVSWYQQTPGQGLQFLFEYFSETQRNKGNFPGRFSGRQFSNSRSEMNVSTLELGDSALYLCASSLERGGDEQYFGPGTRLTVT.

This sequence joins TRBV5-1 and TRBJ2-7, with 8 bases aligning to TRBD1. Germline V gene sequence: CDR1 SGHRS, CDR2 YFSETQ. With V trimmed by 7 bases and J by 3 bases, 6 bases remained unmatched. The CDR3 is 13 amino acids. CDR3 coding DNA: TGCGCCAGCTTCCGGGACAGGCTCTACGAGCAGTACTTC. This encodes CASFRDRLYEQYF.

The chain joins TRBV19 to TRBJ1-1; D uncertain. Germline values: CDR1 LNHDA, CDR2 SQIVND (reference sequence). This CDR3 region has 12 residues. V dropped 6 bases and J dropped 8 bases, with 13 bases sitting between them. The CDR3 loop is CASRMVTGEAFF. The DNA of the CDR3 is TGTGCCAGTAGGATGGTAACCGGGGAAGCTTTCTTT.

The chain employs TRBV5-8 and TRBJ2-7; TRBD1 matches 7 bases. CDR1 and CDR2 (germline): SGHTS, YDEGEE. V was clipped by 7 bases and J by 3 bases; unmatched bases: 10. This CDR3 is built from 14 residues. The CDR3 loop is CASGTAPGHYEQYF. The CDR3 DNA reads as TGTGCCAGCGGGACAGCCCCAGGTCACTACGAGCAGTACTTC.

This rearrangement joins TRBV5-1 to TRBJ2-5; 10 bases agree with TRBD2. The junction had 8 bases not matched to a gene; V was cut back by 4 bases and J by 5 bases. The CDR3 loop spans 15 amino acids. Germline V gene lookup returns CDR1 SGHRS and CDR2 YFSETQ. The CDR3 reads CASSLSGRAKETQYF. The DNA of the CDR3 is TGCGCCAGCAGCCTCAGCGGGAGGGCCAAGGAGACCCAGTACTTC.

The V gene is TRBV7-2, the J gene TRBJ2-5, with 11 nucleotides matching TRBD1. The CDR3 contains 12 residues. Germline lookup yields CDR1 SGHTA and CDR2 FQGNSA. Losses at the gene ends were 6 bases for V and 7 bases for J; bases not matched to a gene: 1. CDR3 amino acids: CASRGQGGTQYF. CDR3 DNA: TGTGCCAGCAGGGGACAGGGGGGGACCCAGTACTTC.

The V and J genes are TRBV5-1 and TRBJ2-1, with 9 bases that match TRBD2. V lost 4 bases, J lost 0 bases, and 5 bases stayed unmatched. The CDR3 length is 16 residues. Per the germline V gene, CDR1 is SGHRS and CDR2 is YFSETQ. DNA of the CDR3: TGCGCCAGCAGCCCCGTAGCGGGAGCCTCCTACAATGAGCAGTTCTTC. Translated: CASSPVAGASYNEQFF.

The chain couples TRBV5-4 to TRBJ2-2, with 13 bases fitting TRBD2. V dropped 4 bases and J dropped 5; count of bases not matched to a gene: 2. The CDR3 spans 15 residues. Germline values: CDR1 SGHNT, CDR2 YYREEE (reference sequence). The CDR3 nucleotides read TGTGCCAGCAGCGAACTAGCGGGAGGGACCGGGGAGCTGTTTTTT. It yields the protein CASSELAGGTGELFF. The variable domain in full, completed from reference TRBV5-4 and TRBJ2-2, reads ETGVTQSPTHLIKTRGQQVTLRCSSQSGHNTVSWYQQALGQGPQFIFQYYREEENGRGNFPPRFSGLQFPNYSSELNVNALELDDSALYLCASSELAGGTGELFFGEGSRLTVL.

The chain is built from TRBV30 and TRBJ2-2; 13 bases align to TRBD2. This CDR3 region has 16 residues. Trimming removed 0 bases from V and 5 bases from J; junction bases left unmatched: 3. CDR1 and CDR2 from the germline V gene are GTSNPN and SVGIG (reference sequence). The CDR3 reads CAWSVQLAGGTGELFF. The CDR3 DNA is TGTGCCTGGAGTGTACAACTAGCGGGAGGGACCGGGGAGCTGTTTTTT.

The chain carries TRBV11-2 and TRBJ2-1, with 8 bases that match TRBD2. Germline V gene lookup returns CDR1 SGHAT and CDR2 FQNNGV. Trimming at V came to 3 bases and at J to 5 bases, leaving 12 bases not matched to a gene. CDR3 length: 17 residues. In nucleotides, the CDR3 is TGTGCCAGCAGCTTGGAGGTCCGGGAGGGCCTGGACAATGAGCAGTTCTTC. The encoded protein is CASSLEVREGLDNEQFF.